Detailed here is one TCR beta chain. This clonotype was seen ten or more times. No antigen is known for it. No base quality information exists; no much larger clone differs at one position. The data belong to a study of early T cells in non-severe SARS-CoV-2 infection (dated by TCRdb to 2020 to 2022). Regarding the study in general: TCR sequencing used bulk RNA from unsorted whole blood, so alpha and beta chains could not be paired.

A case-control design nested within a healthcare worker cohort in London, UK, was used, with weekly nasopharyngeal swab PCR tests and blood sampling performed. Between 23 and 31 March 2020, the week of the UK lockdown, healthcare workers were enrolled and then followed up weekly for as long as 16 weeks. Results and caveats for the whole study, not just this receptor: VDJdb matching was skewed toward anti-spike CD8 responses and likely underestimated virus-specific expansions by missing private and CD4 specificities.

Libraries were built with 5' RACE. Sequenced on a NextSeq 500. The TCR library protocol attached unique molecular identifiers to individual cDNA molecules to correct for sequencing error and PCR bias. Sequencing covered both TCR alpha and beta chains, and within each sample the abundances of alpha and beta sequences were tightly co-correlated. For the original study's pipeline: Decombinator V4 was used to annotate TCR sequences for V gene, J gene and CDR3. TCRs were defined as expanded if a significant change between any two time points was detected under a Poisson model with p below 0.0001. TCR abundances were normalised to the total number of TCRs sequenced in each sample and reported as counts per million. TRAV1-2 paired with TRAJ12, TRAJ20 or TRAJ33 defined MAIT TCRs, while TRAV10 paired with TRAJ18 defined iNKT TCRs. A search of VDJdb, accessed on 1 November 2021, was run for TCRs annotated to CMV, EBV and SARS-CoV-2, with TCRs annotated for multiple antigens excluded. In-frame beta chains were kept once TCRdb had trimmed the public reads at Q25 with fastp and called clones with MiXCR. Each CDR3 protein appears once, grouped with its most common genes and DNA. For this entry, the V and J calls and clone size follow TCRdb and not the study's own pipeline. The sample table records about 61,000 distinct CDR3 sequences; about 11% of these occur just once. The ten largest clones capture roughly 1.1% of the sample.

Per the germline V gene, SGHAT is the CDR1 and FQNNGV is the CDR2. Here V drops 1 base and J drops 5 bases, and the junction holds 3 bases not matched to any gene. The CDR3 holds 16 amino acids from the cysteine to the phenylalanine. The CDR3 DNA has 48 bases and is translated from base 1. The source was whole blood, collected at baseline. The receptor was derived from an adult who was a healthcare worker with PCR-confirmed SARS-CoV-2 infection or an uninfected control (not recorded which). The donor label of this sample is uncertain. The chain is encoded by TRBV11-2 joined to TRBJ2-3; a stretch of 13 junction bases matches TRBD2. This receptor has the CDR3 CASSLARTSGGDTQYF. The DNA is TGTGCCAGCAGCTTAGCGCGGACTAGCGGGGGAGATACGCAGTATTTT. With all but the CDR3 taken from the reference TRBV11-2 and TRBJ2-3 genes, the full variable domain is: EAGVAQSPRYKIIEKRQSVAFWCNPISGHATLYWYQQILGQGPKLLIQFQNNGVVDDSQLPKDRFSAERLKGVDSTLKIQPAKLEDSAVYLCASSLARTSGGDTQYFGPGTRLTVL.